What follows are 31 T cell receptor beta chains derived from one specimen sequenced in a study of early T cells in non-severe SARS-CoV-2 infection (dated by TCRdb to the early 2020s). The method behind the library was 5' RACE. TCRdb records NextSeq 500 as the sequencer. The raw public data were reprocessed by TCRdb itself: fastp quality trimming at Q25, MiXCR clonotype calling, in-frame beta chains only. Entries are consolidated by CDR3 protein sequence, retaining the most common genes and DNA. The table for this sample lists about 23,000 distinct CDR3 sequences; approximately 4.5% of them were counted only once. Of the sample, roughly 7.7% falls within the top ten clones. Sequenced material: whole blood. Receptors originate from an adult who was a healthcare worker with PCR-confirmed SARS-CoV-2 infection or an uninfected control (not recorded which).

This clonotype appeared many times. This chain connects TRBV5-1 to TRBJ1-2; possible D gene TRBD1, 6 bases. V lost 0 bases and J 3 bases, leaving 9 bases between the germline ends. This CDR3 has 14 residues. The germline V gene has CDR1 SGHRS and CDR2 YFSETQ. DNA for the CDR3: TGCGCCAGCAGCTTGGAGGACAGCTACTATGGCTACACCTTC. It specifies CASSLEDSYYGYTF.

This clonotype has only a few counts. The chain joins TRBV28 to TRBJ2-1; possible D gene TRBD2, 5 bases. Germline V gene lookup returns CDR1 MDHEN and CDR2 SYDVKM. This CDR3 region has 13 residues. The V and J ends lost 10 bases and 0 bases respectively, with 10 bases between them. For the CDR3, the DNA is TGTGCCACCCGGAGGAGCTCCTACAATGAGCAGTTCTTC. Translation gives CATRRSSYNEQFF.

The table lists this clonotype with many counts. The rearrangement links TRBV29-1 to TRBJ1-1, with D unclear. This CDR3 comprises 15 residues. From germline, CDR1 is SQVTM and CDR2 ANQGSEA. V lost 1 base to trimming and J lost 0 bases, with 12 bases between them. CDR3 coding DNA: TGCAGCGTTGAAGGATTGGTGGGGATGAACACTGAAGCTTTCTTT. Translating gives CSVEGLVGMNTEAFF.

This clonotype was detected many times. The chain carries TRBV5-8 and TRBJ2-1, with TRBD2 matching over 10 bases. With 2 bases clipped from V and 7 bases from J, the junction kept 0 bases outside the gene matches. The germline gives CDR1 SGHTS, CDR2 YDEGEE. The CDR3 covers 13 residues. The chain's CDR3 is CASSLAGGNEQFF. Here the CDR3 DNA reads TGTGCCAGCAGCTTAGCGGGAGGGAATGAGCAGTTCTTC.

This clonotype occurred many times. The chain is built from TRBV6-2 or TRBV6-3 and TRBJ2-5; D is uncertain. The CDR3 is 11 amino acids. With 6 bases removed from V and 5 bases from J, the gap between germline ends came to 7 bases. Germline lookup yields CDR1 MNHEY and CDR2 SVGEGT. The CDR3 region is CASSSAETQYF. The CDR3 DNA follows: TGTGCCAGCAGCTCGGCGGAGACCCAGTACTTC.

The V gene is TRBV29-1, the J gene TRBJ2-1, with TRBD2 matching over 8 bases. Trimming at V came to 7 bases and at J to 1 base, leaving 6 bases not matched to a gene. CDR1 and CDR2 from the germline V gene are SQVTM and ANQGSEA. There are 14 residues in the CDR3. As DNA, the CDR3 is TGCAGCGCCGCCGGGGGGGAGTCCTACAATGAGCAGTTCTTC. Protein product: CSAAGGESYNEQFF.

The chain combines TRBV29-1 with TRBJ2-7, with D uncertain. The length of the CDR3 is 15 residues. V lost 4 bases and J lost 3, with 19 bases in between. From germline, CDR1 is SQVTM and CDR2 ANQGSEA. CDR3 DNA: TGCAGCGTTGGGCCCTGCCCGATAAGCTTCTACGAGCAGTACTTC. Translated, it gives CSVGPCPISFYEQYF.

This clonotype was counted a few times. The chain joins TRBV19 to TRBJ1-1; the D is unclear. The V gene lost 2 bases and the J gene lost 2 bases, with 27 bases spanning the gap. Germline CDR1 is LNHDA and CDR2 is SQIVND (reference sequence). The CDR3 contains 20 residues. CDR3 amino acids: CASSINWPPLGYAGNTEAFF. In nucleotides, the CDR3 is TGTGCCAGTAGTATAAACTGGCCACCATTGGGGTACGCAGGTAACACTGAAGCTTTCTTT.

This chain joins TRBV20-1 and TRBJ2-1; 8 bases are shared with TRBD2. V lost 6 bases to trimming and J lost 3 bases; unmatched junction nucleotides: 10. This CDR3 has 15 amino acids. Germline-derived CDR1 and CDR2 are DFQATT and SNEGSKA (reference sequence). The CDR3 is CSATSSGLGYNEQFF. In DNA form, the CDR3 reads TGCAGTGCGACCAGTTCGGGACTAGGCTACAATGAGCAGTTCTTC.

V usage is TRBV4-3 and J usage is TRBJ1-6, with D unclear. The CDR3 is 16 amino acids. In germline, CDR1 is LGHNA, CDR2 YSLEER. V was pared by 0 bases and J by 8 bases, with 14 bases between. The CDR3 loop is CASSQDLMWTYSPLHF. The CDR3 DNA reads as TGCGCCAGCAGCCAAGATCTGATGTGGACTTATTCACCCCTCCACTTT.

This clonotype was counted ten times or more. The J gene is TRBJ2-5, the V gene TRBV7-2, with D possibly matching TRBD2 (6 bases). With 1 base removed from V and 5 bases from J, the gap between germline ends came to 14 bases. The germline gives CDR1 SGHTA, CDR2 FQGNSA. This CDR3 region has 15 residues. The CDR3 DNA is TGTGCCAGCAGCTTAGGGCTAGCGTTCGGGGAGACCCAGTACTTC. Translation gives CASSLGLAFGETQYF.

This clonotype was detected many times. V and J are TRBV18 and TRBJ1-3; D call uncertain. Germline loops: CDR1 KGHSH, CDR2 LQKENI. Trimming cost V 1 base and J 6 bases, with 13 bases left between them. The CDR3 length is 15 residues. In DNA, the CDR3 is TGTGCCAGCTCACCACTGCCTCGGAGGGCAAACACCATATATTTT. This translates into CASSPLPRRANTIYF.

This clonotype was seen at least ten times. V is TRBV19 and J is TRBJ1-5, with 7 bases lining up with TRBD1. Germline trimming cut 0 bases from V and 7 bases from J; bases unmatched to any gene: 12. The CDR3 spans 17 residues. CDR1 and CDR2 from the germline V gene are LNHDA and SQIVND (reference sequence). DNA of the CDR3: TGTGCCAGTAGTATAGATCTGGAAGGGGGCCCGAGGCAGCCCCAGCATTTT. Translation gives CASSIDLEGGPRQPQHF. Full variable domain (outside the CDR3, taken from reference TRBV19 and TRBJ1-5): DGGITQSPKYLFRKEGQNVTLSCEQNLNHDAMYWYRQDPGQGLRLIYYSQIVNDFQKGDIAEGYSVSREKKESFPLTVTSAQKNPTAFYLCASSIDLEGGPRQPQHFGDGTRLSIL.

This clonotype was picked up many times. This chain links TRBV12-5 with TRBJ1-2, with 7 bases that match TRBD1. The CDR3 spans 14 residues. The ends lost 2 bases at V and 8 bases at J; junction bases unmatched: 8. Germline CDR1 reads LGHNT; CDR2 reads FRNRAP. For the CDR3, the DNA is TGTGCTAGTGGTTTGTCGAACAGGGGAGGCGGCTACACCTTC. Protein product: CASGLSNRGGGYTF. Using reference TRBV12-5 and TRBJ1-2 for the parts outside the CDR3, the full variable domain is DARVTQTPRHKVTEMGQEVTMRCQPILGHNTVFWYRQTMMQGLELLAYFRNRAPLDDSGMPKDRFSAEMPDATLATLKIQPSEPRDSAVYFCASGLSNRGGGYTFGSGTRLTVV.

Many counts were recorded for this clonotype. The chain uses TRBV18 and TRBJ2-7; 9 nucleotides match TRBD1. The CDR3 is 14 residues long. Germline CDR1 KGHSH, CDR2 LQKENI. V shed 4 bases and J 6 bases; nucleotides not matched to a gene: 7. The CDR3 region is CASSLGQGPGEQYF. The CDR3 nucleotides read TGTGCCAGCTCACTGGGACAGGGCCCCGGCGAGCAGTACTTC. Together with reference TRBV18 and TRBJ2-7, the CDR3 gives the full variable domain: NAGVMQNPRHLVRRRGQEARLRCSPMKGHSHVYWYRQLPEEGLKFMVYLQKENIIDESGMPKERFSAEFPKEGPSILRIQQVVRGDSAAYFCASSLGQGPGEQYFGPGTRLTVT.

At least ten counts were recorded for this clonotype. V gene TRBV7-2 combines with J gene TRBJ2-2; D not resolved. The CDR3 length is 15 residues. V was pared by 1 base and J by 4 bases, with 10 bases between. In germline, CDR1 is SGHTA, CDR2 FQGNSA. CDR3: CASSLVRASTGELFF. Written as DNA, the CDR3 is TGTGCCAGCAGCTTAGTTAGGGCGAGCACCGGGGAGCTGTTTTTT.

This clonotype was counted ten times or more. CDR3 nucleotide sequence: TGCAGCGTTGATGCTAGCGGGGGCACAGATACGCAGTATTTT. Translating gives CSVDASGGTDTQYF. The chain is built from TRBV29-1 and TRBJ2-3; 9 nucleotides align to TRBD2. The CDR3 has 14 amino acids. Germline loops: CDR1 SQVTM, CDR2 ANQGSEA. Losses at the gene ends were 3 bases for V and 1 base for J; bases not matched to a gene: 2.

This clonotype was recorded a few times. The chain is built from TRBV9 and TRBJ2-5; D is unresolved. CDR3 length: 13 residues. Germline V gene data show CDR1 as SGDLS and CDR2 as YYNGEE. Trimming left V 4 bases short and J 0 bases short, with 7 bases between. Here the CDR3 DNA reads TGTGCCAGCAGCCCCCTGGACCAAGAGACCCAGTACTTC. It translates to CASSPLDQETQYF.

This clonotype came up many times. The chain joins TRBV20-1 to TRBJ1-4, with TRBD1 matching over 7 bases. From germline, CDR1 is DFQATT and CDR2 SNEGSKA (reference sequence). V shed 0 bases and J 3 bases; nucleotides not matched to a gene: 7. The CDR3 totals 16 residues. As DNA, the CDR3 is TGCAGTGCTAGAGATATCAGGAGGGGGCCTAATGAAAAACTGTTTTTT. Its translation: CSARDIRRGPNEKLFF.

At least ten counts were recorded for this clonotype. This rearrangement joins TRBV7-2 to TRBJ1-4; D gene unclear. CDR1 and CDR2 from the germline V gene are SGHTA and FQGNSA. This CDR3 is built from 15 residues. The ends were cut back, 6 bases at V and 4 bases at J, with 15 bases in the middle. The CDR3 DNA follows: TGTGCCAGCAGTTTAACTGGAGGGATTAATGAAAAACTGTTTTTT. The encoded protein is CASSLTGGINEKLFF. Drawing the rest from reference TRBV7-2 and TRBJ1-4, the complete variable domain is GAGVSQSPSNKVTEKGKDVELRCDPISGHTALYWYRQSLGQGLEFLIYFQGNSAPDKSGLPSDRFSAERTGGSVSTLTIQRTQQEDSAVYLCASSLTGGINEKLFFGSGTQLSVL.

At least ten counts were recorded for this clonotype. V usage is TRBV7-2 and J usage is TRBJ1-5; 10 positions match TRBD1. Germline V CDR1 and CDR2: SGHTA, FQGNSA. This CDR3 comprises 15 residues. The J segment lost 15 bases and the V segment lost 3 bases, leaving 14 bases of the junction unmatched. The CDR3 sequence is CASSFLGTGAANLHF. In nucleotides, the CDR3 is TGTGCCAGCAGCTTTCTTGGGACAGGGGCCGCGAATTTGCATTTT.

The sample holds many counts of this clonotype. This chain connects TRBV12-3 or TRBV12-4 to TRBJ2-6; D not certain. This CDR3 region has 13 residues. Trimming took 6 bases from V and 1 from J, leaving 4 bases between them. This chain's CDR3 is CASRRSGANVLTF. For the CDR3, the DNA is TGTGCCAGCAGGCGGTCTGGGGCCAACGTCCTGACTTTC.

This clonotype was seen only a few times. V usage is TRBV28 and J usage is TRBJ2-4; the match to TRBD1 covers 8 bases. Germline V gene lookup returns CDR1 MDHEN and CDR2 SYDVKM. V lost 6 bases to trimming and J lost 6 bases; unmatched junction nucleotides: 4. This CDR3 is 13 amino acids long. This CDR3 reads CASSPGQGNIQYF. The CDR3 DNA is TGTGCCAGCAGCCCTGGACAGGGAAACATTCAGTACTTC.

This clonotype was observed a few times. In DNA form, the CDR3 reads TGTGCCAGCAGCCGGGAGGAACGCGAGCAGTACTTC. Translated: CASSREEREQYF. The chain links TRBV7-9 to TRBJ2-7, with 7 bases lining up with TRBD2. This CDR3 has 12 residues. Germline lookup yields CDR1 SEHNR and CDR2 FQNEAQ (reference sequence). Trimming cost V 5 bases and J 6 bases; bases outside gene matches: 4.

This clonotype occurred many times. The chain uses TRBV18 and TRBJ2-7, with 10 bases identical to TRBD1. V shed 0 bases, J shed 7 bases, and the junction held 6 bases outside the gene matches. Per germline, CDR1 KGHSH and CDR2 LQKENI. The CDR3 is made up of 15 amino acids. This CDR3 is CASSPPRGQGYEQYF. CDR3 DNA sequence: TGTGCCAGCTCACCACCGAGGGGACAGGGGTATGAGCAGTACTTC. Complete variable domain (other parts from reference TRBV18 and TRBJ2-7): NAGVMQNPRHLVRRRGQEARLRCSPMKGHSHVYWYRQLPEEGLKFMVYLQKENIIDESGMPKERFSAEFPKEGPSILRIQQVVRGDSAAYFCASSPPRGQGYEQYFGPGTRLTVT.

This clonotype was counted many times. CDR3 loop: CASSSTGGYEQYF. CDR3 DNA: TGTGCCAGCTCATCGACAGGGGGCTACGAGCAGTACTTC. V gene TRBV18 combines with J gene TRBJ2-7, with 9 nucleotides matching TRBD1. V dropped 5 bases and J dropped 3; count of bases not matched to a gene: 2. In germline, CDR1 is KGHSH, CDR2 LQKENI. CDR3 length: 13 amino acids.

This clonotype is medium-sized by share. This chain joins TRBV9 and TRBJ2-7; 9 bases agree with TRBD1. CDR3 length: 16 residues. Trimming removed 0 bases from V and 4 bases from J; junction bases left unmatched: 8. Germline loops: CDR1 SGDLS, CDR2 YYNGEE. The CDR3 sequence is CASSVGGTGGGYEQYF. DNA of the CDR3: TGTGCCAGCAGCGTAGGAGGTACAGGGGGCGGTTACGAGCAGTACTTC.

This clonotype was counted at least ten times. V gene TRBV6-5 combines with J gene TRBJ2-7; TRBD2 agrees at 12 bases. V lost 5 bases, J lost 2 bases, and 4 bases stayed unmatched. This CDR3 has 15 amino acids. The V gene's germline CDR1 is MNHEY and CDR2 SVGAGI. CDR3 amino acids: CASSRLAGGTYEQYF. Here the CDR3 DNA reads TGTGCCAGCAGTCGGCTAGCGGGGGGGACCTACGAGCAGTACTTC.

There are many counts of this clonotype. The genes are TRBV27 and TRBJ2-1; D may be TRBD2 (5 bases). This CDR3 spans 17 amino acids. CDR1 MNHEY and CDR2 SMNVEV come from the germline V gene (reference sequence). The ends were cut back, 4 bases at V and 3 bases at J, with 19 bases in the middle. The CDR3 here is CASSSLTDERYYNEQFF. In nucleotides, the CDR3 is TGTGCCAGCAGTTCCCTAACCGATGAGCGGTACTACAATGAGCAGTTCTTC.

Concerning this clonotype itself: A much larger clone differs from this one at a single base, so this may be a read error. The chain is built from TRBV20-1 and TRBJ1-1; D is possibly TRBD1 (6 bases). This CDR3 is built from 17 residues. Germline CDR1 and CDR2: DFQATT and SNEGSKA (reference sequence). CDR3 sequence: CSARTRGGLLANTEPFF. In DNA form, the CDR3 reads TGCAGTGCTAGGACCCGAGGGGGTCTCTTGGCGAACACTGAACCTTTCTTT.

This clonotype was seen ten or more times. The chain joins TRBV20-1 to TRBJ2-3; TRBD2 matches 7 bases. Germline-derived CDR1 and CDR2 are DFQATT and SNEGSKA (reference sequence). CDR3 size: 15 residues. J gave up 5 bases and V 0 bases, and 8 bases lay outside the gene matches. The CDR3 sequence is CSARDRNGGGDTQYF. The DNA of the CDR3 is TGCAGTGCTAGAGATAGGAATGGGGGGGGAGATACGCAGTATTTT.